Listed here are 16 T cell receptor beta chains from one sample, sequenced in a study of control samples from healthy donors and cancer patients. Some clones are missing from TCRdb's copy, which holds only in-frame ones; the method was immunoSEQ multiplex PCR. The table lists about 180,000 clones, around 94% of them singletons, with 1.2% to 1.5% in the top ten. What was sequenced was blood. The receptors stem from a young man in good health.

This rearrangement joins TRBV11-2 to TRBJ2-1; 10 positions agree with TRBD1. Germline trimming cut 5 bases from V and 3 bases from J; bases unmatched to any gene: 7. There are 16 residues in the CDR3. Germline assignment: CDR1 SGHAT and CDR2 FQNNGV. The CDR3, as DNA: TGTGCCAGCAGCCCGCGGACAGGGGGGATCTACAATGAGCAGTTCTTC. Translating it yields CASSPRTGGIYNEQFF.

The J gene is TRBJ2-4, the V gene TRBV12-3 or TRBV12-4; D gene uncertain. CDR3 size: 12 residues. With 6 bases removed from V and 4 bases from J, the gap between germline ends came to 7 bases. The CDR3 loop reads CASSFPKNIQYF. The CDR3 DNA follows: TGTGCCAGCAGCTTTCCTAAAAACATTCAGTACTTC.

The J gene is TRBJ2-3, the V gene TRBV27; a possible D gene is TRBD2 (6 bases). With 2 bases removed from V and 2 bases from J, the gap between germline ends came to 11 bases. The CDR3 runs 15 residues. Germline V gene sequence: CDR1 MNHEY, CDR2 SMNVEV (reference sequence). CDR3 region: CASSLGAGHTDTQYF. CDR3 in DNA: TGTGCCAGCAGTTTAGGGGCGGGGCACACAGATACGCAGTATTTT.

The gene calls are TRBV7-2 and TRBJ2-7; TRBD2 agrees at 10 bases. CDR1 and CDR2 from the germline V gene are SGHTA and FQGNSA. The CDR3 has 15 amino acids. V shed 2 bases, J shed 6 bases, and the junction held 7 bases outside the gene matches. The CDR3 reads CASSLQRGGSGEQYF. In nucleotides, the CDR3 is TGTGCCAGCAGCTTACAGCGGGGGGGATCCGGCGAGCAGTACTTC.

The chain uses TRBV9 and TRBJ1-2; no definite D call. The CDR3 runs to 14 residues. Trimming left V 0 bases short and J 4 bases short, with 10 bases between. Germline values: CDR1 SGDLS, CDR2 YYNGEE. The CDR3 here is CASSVAGRTYGYTF. The CDR3 region has the DNA TGTGCCAGCAGCGTAGCGGGCAGGACCTATGGCTACACCTTC.

The chain links TRBV4-2 to TRBJ1-1; D ambiguous. The CDR3 covers 12 residues. Germline V gene lookup returns CDR1 LGHNA and CDR2 YNFKEQ. V was pared by 8 bases and J by 6 bases, with 13 bases between. The CDR3 loop is CASGLVGAEAFF. The DNA for the CDR3 is TGTGCCAGCGGACTAGTTGGGGCTGAAGCTTTCTTT.

The chain recombines TRBV12-5 with TRBJ2-7, with 8 nucleotides matching TRBD1. The CDR3 runs 16 residues. Germline V lookup: CDR1 LGHNT, CDR2 FRNRAP. After removal of 4 bases from V and 4 bases from J, the junction contained 12 bases not matched to a gene. The CDR3 loop reads CASGSAPGTGTYEQYF. CDR3 DNA: TGTGCTAGTGGTTCTGCTCCCGGGACAGGAACGTACGAGCAGTACTTC.

This chain joins TRBV13 and TRBJ2-2; 8 bases agree with TRBD1. Germline CDR1 and CDR2: PRHDT and FYEKMQ (reference sequence). The CDR3 totals 16 residues. The V and J ends lost 3 bases and 5 bases, in that order; junction bases with no gene match: 8. The CDR3 bases are TGTGCCAGCAGCTTGATGGGACAGGCTTTAACCGGGGAGCTGTTTTTT. It specifies CASSLMGQALTGELFF.

The V and J genes are TRBV5-1 and TRBJ2-5, with TRBD1 matching over 7 bases. The J segment lost 5 bases and the V segment lost 7 bases, leaving 11 bases of the junction unmatched. There are 14 residues in the CDR3. Germline V gene data show CDR1 as SGHRS and CDR2 as YFSETQ. CDR3 bases: TGCGCCAGCGGGGAACCGGGACAGAGCGAGACCCAGTACTTC. This encodes CASGEPGQSETQYF.

V usage is TRBV4-1 and J usage is TRBJ2-3; D perhaps matches TRBD2 (6 bases). Trimming removed 1 base from V and 4 bases from J, with 12 bases in between. CDR1 and CDR2 (germline): MGHRA, YSYEKL. CDR3 length equals 15 residues. CDR3 coding DNA: TGCGCCAGCAGCCAAGTCCACCCTAGCGCAGATACGCAGTATTTT. This translates into CASSQVHPSADTQYF.

The chain is built from TRBV11-2 and TRBJ2-5; D is unresolved. The V gene's germline CDR1 is SGHAT and CDR2 FQNNGV. CDR3 size: 14 residues. Trimming left V 4 bases short and J 2 bases short, with 11 bases between. The CDR3 reads CASSYRPIQETQYF. For the CDR3, the DNA is TGTGCCAGCAGCTACCGGCCCATACAAGAGACCCAGTACTTC.

The chain recombines TRBV30 with TRBJ2-5; possible D gene TRBD1, 5 bases. The CDR3 is 12 amino acids. Germline V lookup: CDR1 GTSNPN, CDR2 SVGIG (reference sequence). V was shortened by 3 bases and J by 5 bases, with 10 bases between the two germline ends. This chain's CDR3 is CAWSQGWETQYF. The CDR3 bases are TGTGCCTGGAGCCAGGGCTGGGAGACCCAGTACTTC.

The chain recombines TRBV19 with TRBJ1-3, with D hard to call. Germline V gene lookup returns CDR1 LNHDA and CDR2 SQIVND (reference sequence). Deletions cut 5 bases from V and 0 bases from J, with 11 bases between. The CDR3 runs to 15 residues. In nucleotides, the CDR3 is TGTGCCAGTAGTTCCTACAGATCCTCTGGAAACACCATATATTTT. Residues: CASSSYRSSGNTIYF.

Worth noting for this clone: In the same sample, other DNA sequences code for this CDR3. The V and J genes are TRBV7-2 and TRBJ2-5; D possibly matches TRBD1 or TRBD2 (5 bases each). V dropped 3 bases and J dropped 1 base, with 6 bases sitting between them. The CDR3 sequence is 13 residues long. Germline CDR1 SGHTA, CDR2 FQGNSA. The CDR3 region is CASSFGTQETQYF. In DNA, the CDR3 is TGTGCCAGCAGCTTTGGGACCCAAGAGACCCAGTACTTC.

The chain employs TRBV25-1 and TRBJ1-1, with a weak D call TRBD1 (5 bases). The CDR3 consists of 13 residues. CDR1 and CDR2 from the germline V gene are MGHDK and SYGVNS. Trimming left V 7 bases short and J 11 bases short, with 20 bases between. The CDR3 bases are TGTGCCAGCACCGCCCCGGGGGAACGGGGGGCTTTCTTT. Translated, it gives CASTAPGERGAFF.

The V gene is TRBV6-1, the J gene TRBJ1-5; no clear D. CDR1 MNHNS and CDR2 SASEGT come from the germline V gene. The CDR3 is made up of 16 amino acids. The germline V and J ends were trimmed by 0 bases and 5 bases, with 14 bases remaining between them. Here the CDR3 reads CASSEAGWGGDQPQHF. The DNA of the CDR3 is TGTGCCAGCAGTGAAGCTGGATGGGGTGGCGATCAGCCCCAGCATTTT.